These T cell receptor beta chains were read from a single sample in a study of T cells in Graves' hyperthyroidism and ophthalmopathy. Using its own MiXCR run on the multiplex PCR reads, TCRdb lists one record per CDR3 protein. The sample lists 500,000 to 550,000 distinct CDR3 sequences, about a fifth seen once, with about 25% in the top ten. Sequenced material: blood. The origin of the receptors is a man aged 18 to 30 with Graves' hyperthyroidism. Each CDR3 is given with its conserved first and last residue. The order of the fields is D gene, J gene, clone size, V gene, CDR3 protein, CDR3 DNA. D genes are given only for firm matches. The size of a clone is reported for some rows only, either as once, few or many, or as a class for expanded clones.

d_call: -; j_call: TRBJ1-1; clone_size: many; v_call: TRBV7-8; cdr3_aa: CASNPTARNTEAFF; cdr3_nt: TGTGCCAGCAACCCGACAGCACGGAACACTGAAGCTTTCTTT
d_call: -; j_call: TRBJ2-5; clone_size: -; v_call: TRBV15; cdr3_aa: CATSSTRDQGGETQYF; cdr3_nt: TGTGCCACCAGCAGCACCCGGGACCAGGGTGGAGAGACCCAGTACTTC
d_call: -; j_call: TRBJ2-2; clone_size: few; v_call: TRBV2; cdr3_aa: CASSVTGGENTGELFF; cdr3_nt: TGTGCCAGCAGTGTCACAGGTGGGGAGAACACCGGGGAGCTGTTTTTT
d_call: -; j_call: TRBJ1-5; clone_size: many; v_call: TRBV6-1; cdr3_aa: CASSPTEKGQPQHF; cdr3_nt: TGTGCCAGCAGTCCGACGGAGAAGGGTCAGCCCCAGCATTTT
d_call: -; j_call: TRBJ1-6; clone_size: few; v_call: TRBV6-1; cdr3_aa: CASSGGSLGDSPLHF; cdr3_nt: TGTGCCAGCAGTGGGGGATCCTTGGGAGATTCACCCCTCCACTTT
d_call: -; j_call: TRBJ2-2; clone_size: -; v_call: TRBV13; cdr3_aa: CASSLRQYTGELFF; cdr3_nt: TGTGCCAGCAGCTTAAGACAGTACACCGGGGAGCTGTTTTTT
d_call: TRBD2; j_call: TRBJ2-7; clone_size: many; v_call: TRBV6-1; cdr3_aa: CASSVGASGFYEQYF; cdr3_nt: TGTGCCAGCAGTGTAGGGGCTAGCGGGTTCTACGAGCAGTACTTC
d_call: -; j_call: TRBJ1-5; clone_size: -; v_call: TRBV20-1; cdr3_aa: CGAGLGNQPQHF; cdr3_nt: TGCGGGGCAGGGCTCGGTAATCAGCCCCAGCATTTT
d_call: TRBD2; j_call: TRBJ2-7; clone_size: many; v_call: TRBV27; cdr3_aa: CASSRTRGEQYF; cdr3_nt: TGTGCCAGCAGTCGGACTAGAGGGGAGCAGTACTTC
d_call: TRBD1; j_call: TRBJ2-2; clone_size: -; v_call: TRBV30; cdr3_aa: CAWIRSGQGALSGELFF; cdr3_nt: TGTGCCTGGATAAGGTCGGGACAGGGGGCATTATCCGGGGAGCTGTTTTTT
d_call: TRBD2; j_call: TRBJ2-7; clone_size: many; v_call: TRBV20-1; cdr3_aa: CSGGAGGLSYEQYF; cdr3_nt: TGCAGTGGGGGAGCGGGGGGCCTCTCCTACGAGCAGTACTTC
d_call: TRBD1; j_call: TRBJ2-7; clone_size: many; v_call: TRBV7-9; cdr3_aa: CASSDRELAYEQYF; cdr3_nt: TGTGCCAGCAGTGACAGGGAATTGGCCTACGAGCAGTACTTC
d_call: -; j_call: TRBJ1-1; clone_size: many; v_call: TRBV30; cdr3_aa: CAWQSGLEAFF; cdr3_nt: TGTGCCTGGCAGTCAGGGTTAGAAGCTTTCTTT
d_call: -; j_call: TRBJ1-5; clone_size: many; v_call: TRBV12-3/TRBV12-4; cdr3_aa: CASSSLRGPQHF; cdr3_nt: TGTGCCAGCAGTTCCCTCAGGGGGCCCCAGCATTTT
d_call: -; j_call: TRBJ2-3; clone_size: few; v_call: TRBV27; cdr3_aa: CASSYSAGPTDTQYF; cdr3_nt: TGTGCCAGCAGTTACTCCGCTGGACCCACAGATACGCAGTATTTT
d_call: TRBD1; j_call: TRBJ2-5; clone_size: many; v_call: TRBV12-3/TRBV12-4; cdr3_aa: CASSLDRGGRETQYF; cdr3_nt: TGTGCCAGCAGCCTAGACAGGGGAGGAAGAGAGACCCAGTACTTC
d_call: -; j_call: TRBJ1-6; clone_size: few; v_call: TRBV27; cdr3_aa: CASRMDRNNSPLHF; cdr3_nt: TGTGCCAGCAGGATGGACCGGAATAATTCACCCCTCCACTTT
d_call: -; j_call: TRBJ2-2; clone_size: few; v_call: TRBV28; cdr3_aa: CASSLLDRTDTGELFF; cdr3_nt: TGTGCCAGCAGTTTACTGGACAGAACGGACACCGGGGAGCTGTTTTTT
d_call: -; j_call: TRBJ1-5; clone_size: -; v_call: TRBV6-2/TRBV6-3; cdr3_aa: CASSFGLTADINQPQHF; cdr3_nt: TGTGCCAGCAGTTTTGGGTTAACGGCCGATATTAATCAGCCCCAGCATTTT
d_call: -; j_call: TRBJ1-1; clone_size: many; v_call: TRBV6-5; cdr3_aa: CASNFDRNLGRAEAFF; cdr3_nt: TGTGCCAGCAATTTCGACAGGAACTTGGGCAGAGCTGAAGCTTTCTTT
d_call: -; j_call: TRBJ2-7; clone_size: many; v_call: TRBV20-1; cdr3_aa: CSAREEGYEQYF; cdr3_nt: TGCAGTGCTAGAGAAGAAGGTTACGAGCAGTACTTC
d_call: TRBD1; j_call: TRBJ1-1; clone_size: many; v_call: TRBV28; cdr3_aa: CASSLRTGRRAVDTEAFF; cdr3_nt: TGTGCCAGCAGTCTAAGGACAGGCCGGCGGGCGGTGGACACTGAAGCTTTCTTT
d_call: TRBD1; j_call: TRBJ1-2; clone_size: many; v_call: TRBV20-1; cdr3_aa: CSARRRQGAVGYTF; cdr3_nt: TGCAGTGCTAGAAGGCGACAGGGGGCGGTGGGCTACACCTTC
d_call: TRBD2; j_call: TRBJ2-2; clone_size: -; v_call: TRBV28; cdr3_aa: CASAWGGTGELFF; cdr3_nt: TGTGCCAGCGCGTGGGGGGGTACCGGGGAGCTGTTTTTT
d_call: -; j_call: TRBJ1-1; clone_size: many; v_call: TRBV7-6; cdr3_aa: CASSGERGWGNTEAFF; cdr3_nt: TGTGCCAGCAGCGGAGAGAGGGGTTGGGGGAACACTGAAGCTTTCTTT
d_call: -; j_call: TRBJ1-1; clone_size: -; v_call: TRBV9; cdr3_aa: CASSVEATMNTEAFF; cdr3_nt: TGTGCCAGCAGCGTAGAAGCGACTATGAACACTGAAGCTTTCTTT
d_call: -; j_call: TRBJ2-5; clone_size: many; v_call: TRBV29-1; cdr3_aa: CSVEPGVGTQYF; cdr3_nt: TGCAGCGTCGAACCAGGGGTAGGAACCCAGTACTTC
d_call: -; j_call: TRBJ2-7; clone_size: many; v_call: TRBV10-1; cdr3_aa: CASSESTQGVGEQYF; cdr3_nt: TGCGCCAGCAGTGAGTCGACCCAGGGCGTCGGCGAGCAGTACTTC
d_call: TRBD1; j_call: TRBJ2-7; clone_size: -; v_call: TRBV6-4; cdr3_aa: CASSPGQGIDEQYF; cdr3_nt: TGTGCCAGCAGCCCCGGACAGGGGATCGACGAGCAGTACTTC
d_call: -; j_call: TRBJ1-1; clone_size: few; v_call: TRBV10-3; cdr3_aa: CAISDPQQARTEAFF; cdr3_nt: TGTGCCATCAGCGACCCGCAACAGGCACGGACTGAAGCTTTCTTT
d_call: TRBD1; j_call: TRBJ2-5; clone_size: many; v_call: TRBV5-1; cdr3_aa: CASSSLGTGETQYF; cdr3_nt: TGCGCCAGCAGCTCCCTAGGGACAGGAGAGACCCAGTACTTC
d_call: -; j_call: TRBJ1-1; clone_size: -; v_call: TRBV20-1; cdr3_aa: CSLRVNTEAFF; cdr3_nt: TGCAGCCTAAGGGTGAACACTGAAGCTTTCTTT
d_call: -; j_call: TRBJ1-1; clone_size: many; v_call: TRBV28; cdr3_aa: CASSSPAGNTEAFF; cdr3_nt: TGTGCCAGCAGTTCCCCTGCAGGGAACACTGAAGCTTTCTTT
d_call: -; j_call: TRBJ1-2; clone_size: many; v_call: TRBV28; cdr3_aa: CAIPTGRAEGYTF; cdr3_nt: TGTGCCATTCCGACAGGTCGAGCGGAGGGCTACACCTTC
d_call: -; j_call: TRBJ1-3; clone_size: many; v_call: TRBV30; cdr3_aa: CAWSLGPIYSGNTIYF; cdr3_nt: TGTGCCTGGAGTTTGGGACCAATTTACTCTGGAAACACCATATATTTT
d_call: -; j_call: TRBJ2-2; clone_size: -; v_call: TRBV4-1; cdr3_aa: CASSQAQRMVAAGELFF; cdr3_nt: TGCGCCAGCAGCCAGGCCCAACGAATGGTAGCTGCCGGGGAGCTGTTTTTT
d_call: -; j_call: TRBJ1-1; clone_size: -; v_call: TRBV6-1; cdr3_aa: CASGGACCMNTEAFF; cdr3_nt: TGTGCCAGCGGGGGGGCCTGTTGCATGAACACTGAAGCTTTCTTT
d_call: -; j_call: TRBJ1-5; clone_size: many; v_call: TRBV12-3/TRBV12-4; cdr3_aa: CASSKKGPLINQPQHF; cdr3_nt: TGTGCCAGCAGCAAAAAGGGGCCCCTGATCAATCAGCCCCAGCATTTT
d_call: -; j_call: TRBJ1-1; clone_size: many; v_call: TRBV28; cdr3_aa: CASSSTNTEAFF; cdr3_nt: TGCGCCAGCAGCTCAACGAACACTGAAGCTTTCTTT
d_call: -; j_call: TRBJ2-7; clone_size: many; v_call: TRBV3-1; cdr3_aa: CASSQGSFMRSSYEQYF; cdr3_nt: TGTGCCAGCAGCCAAGGGAGTTTTATGCGTAGCTCCTACGAGCAGTACTTC
d_call: TRBD2; j_call: TRBJ2-2; clone_size: many; v_call: TRBV6-1; cdr3_aa: CASSEEAGGSGGELFF; cdr3_nt: TGTGCCAGCAGTGAAGAGGCGGGAGGATCGGGCGGGGAGCTGTTTTTT
d_call: -; j_call: TRBJ1-2; clone_size: many; v_call: TRBV6-1; cdr3_aa: CASSELGGSFGYTF; cdr3_nt: TGTGCCAGCAGTGAACTTGGGGGTTCTTTTGGCTACACCTTC
d_call: -; j_call: TRBJ2-5; clone_size: many; v_call: TRBV12-3/TRBV12-4; cdr3_aa: CASSPSLRETQYF; cdr3_nt: TGTGCCAGCAGTCCTAGTCTTCGAGAGACCCAGTACTTC
d_call: -; j_call: TRBJ2-7; clone_size: many; v_call: TRBV6-1; cdr3_aa: CASRWTEYEQYF; cdr3_nt: TGTGCCAGCAGATGGACGGAGTACGAGCAGTACTTC
d_call: -; j_call: TRBJ2-7; clone_size: -; v_call: TRBV7-2; cdr3_aa: CADPSEQYF; cdr3_nt: TGTGCCGACCCCTCGGAGCAGTACTTC
d_call: -; j_call: TRBJ2-4; clone_size: -; v_call: TRBV30; cdr3_aa: CAWEEPGKAKNIKYF; cdr3_nt: TGTGCCTGGGAAGAACCAGGTAAAGCCAAAAACATTAAGTACTTC
d_call: TRBD1; j_call: TRBJ1-6; clone_size: many; v_call: TRBV10-3; cdr3_aa: CAIRRQGLSPLHF; cdr3_nt: TGTGCCATCAGACGACAGGGCCTTTCACCCCTCCACTTT
d_call: TRBD1; j_call: TRBJ2-3; clone_size: -; v_call: TRBV6-2/TRBV6-3; cdr3_aa: CASRDRGLNQPQYF; cdr3_nt: TGTGCCAGCCGGGACAGGGGTCTTAATCAGCCCCAGTATTTT
d_call: TRBD2; j_call: TRBJ2-7; clone_size: -; v_call: TRBV7-2; cdr3_aa: CASSSSGRSEQYF; cdr3_nt: TGCGCCAGCAGCTCTAGCGGGAGGTCCGAGCAGTACTTC
d_call: -; j_call: TRBJ2-7; clone_size: many; v_call: TRBV6-1; cdr3_aa: CASSRTGGSSYEQYF; cdr3_nt: TGTGCCAGCAGCCGAACCGGGGGTTCCTCCTACGAGCAGTACTTC
d_call: -; j_call: TRBJ1-3; clone_size: -; v_call: TRBV30; cdr3_aa: CAWIYSGNTIYF; cdr3_nt: TGTGCCTGGATATACTCTGGAAACACCATATATTTT
d_call: -; j_call: TRBJ1-5; clone_size: many; v_call: TRBV20-1; cdr3_aa: CSAGGLTGYSNQPQHF; cdr3_nt: TGCAGTGCGGGGGGCTTGACAGGCTATAGCAATCAGCCCCAGCATTTT